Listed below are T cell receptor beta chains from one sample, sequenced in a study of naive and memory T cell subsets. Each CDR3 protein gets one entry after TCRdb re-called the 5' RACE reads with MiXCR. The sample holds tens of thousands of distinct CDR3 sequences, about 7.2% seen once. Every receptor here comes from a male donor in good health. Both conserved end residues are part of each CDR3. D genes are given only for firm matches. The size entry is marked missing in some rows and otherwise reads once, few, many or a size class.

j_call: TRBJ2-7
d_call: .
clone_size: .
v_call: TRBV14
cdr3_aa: CASSQDNGYEQYF
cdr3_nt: TGTGCCAGCAGCCAAGATAACGGTTACGAGCAGTACTTC

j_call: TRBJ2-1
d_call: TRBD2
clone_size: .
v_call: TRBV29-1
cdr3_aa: CSVEGTSGRLDEQFF
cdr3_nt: TGCAGCGTTGAAGGCACTAGCGGGAGGTTGGATGAGCAGTTCTTC

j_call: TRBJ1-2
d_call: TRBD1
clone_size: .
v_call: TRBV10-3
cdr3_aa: CAISDPGRGQDGYTF
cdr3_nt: TGTGCCATCAGTGACCCCGGTCGAGGACAGGATGGCTACACCTTC

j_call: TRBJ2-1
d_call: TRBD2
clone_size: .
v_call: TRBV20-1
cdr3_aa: CSAGGGAFYNEQFF
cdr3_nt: TGCAGTGCGGGCGGGGGGGCCTTTTACAATGAGCAGTTCTTC

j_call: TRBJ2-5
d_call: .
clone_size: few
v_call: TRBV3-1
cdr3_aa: CASSRLEPFQETQYF
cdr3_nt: TGTGCCAGCAGCCGCCTGGAGCCTTTCCAAGAGACCCAGTACTTC

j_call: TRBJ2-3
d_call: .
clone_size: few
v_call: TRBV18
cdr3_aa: CASSPTLPTDTQYF
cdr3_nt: TGTGCCAGCTCACCGACTCTACCCACAGATACGCAGTATTTT

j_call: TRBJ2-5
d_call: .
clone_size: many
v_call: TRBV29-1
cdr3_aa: CSVEGEQGPTQYF
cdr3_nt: TGCAGCGTTGAAGGGGAGCAGGGGCCGACCCAGTACTTC

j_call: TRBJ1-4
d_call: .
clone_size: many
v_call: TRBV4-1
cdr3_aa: CASSQGNGGAIEKLFF
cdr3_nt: TGCGCCAGCAGCCAAGGGAACGGGGGCGCGATTGAAAAACTGTTTTTT

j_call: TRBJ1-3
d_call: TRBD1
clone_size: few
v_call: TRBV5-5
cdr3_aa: CASSLTGDGNTIYF
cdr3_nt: TGTGCCAGCAGTTTGACAGGGGACGGAAACACCATATATTTT

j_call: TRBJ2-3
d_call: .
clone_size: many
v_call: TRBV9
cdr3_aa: CASSSLTSTDTQYF
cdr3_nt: TGTGCCAGCAGCTCACTCACTAGCACAGATACGCAGTATTTT

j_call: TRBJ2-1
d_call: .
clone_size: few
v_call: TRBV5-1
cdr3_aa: CASSQDGDSYNEQFF
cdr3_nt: TGCGCCAGCAGCCAGGACGGGGACTCCTACAATGAGCAGTTCTTC

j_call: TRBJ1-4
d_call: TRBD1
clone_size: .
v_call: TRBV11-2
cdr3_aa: CASSLGDRDSEKLFF
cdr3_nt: TGTGCCAGCAGCTTAGGGGACAGGGATTCGGAAAAACTGTTTTTT

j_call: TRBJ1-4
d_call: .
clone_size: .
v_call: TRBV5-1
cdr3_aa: CASSANYNEKLFF
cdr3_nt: TGCGCCAGCAGCGCGAACTATAATGAAAAACTGTTTTTT

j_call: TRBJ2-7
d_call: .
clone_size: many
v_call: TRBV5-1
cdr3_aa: CASSLDWVSPYEQYF
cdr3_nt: TGCGCCAGCAGCTTGGATTGGGTATCCCCCTACGAGCAGTACTTC

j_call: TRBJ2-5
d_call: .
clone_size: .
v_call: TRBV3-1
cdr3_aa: CASSPPVRETQYF
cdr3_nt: TGTGCCAGCAGCCCCCCCGTCAGGGAGACCCAGTACTTC

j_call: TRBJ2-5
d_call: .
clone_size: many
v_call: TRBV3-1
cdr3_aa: CASSHNQGIGETQYF
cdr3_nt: TGTGCCAGCAGCCACAACCAAGGGATTGGAGAGACCCAGTACTTC

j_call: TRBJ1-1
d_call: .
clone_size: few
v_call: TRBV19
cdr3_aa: CASSTGGSPNTEAFF
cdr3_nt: TGTGCCAGTAGTACGGGGGGTTCTCCGAACACTGAAGCTTTCTTT

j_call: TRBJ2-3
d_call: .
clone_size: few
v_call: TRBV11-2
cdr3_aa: CASSLRGNPLDTQYF
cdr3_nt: TGTGCCAGCAGCTTACGAGGGAACCCTTTGGATACGCAGTATTTT

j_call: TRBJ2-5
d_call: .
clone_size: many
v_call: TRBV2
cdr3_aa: CASSERIAGKETQYF
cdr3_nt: TGTGCCAGCAGTGAGAGAATCGCGGGAAAAGAGACCCAGTACTTC

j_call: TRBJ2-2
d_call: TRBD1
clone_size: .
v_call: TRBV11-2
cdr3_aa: CASSPRTGQGGTGELFF
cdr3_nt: TGTGCCAGCAGCCCTAGAACGGGACAGGGAGGCACCGGGGAGCTGTTTTTT

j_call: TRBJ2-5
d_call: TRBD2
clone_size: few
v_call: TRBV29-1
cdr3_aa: CSATGIAGGPETQYF
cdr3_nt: TGCAGCGCCACCGGCATAGCGGGGGGTCCAGAGACCCAGTACTTC

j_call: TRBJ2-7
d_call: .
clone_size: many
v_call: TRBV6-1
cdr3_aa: CASSAVDEQYF
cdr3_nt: TGTGCCAGCAGTGCAGTGGACGAGCAGTACTTC

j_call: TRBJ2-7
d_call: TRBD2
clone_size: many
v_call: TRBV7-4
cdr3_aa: CASSLTSGSSYEQYF
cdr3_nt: TGTGCCAGCAGCCTGACTAGCGGGAGCTCCTACGAGCAGTACTTC

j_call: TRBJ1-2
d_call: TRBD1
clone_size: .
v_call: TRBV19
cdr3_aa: CASSTGTALGDTF
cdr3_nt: TGTGCCAGTAGTACCGGGACAGCCCTGGGGGACACCTTC

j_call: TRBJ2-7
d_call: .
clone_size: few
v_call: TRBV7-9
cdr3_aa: CALEGMASYEQYF
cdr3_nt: TGTGCCTTAGAGGGGATGGCCTCCTACGAGCAGTACTTC

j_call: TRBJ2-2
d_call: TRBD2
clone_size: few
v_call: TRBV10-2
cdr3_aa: CASIGLAGGPGELFF
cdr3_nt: TGCGCCAGCATTGGGCTAGCGGGAGGCCCGGGGGAGCTGTTTTTT

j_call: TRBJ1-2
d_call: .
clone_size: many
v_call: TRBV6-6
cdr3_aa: CASFPEGGGDYGYTF
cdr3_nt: TGTGCCAGCTTTCCCGAGGGTGGAGGGGACTATGGCTACACCTTC

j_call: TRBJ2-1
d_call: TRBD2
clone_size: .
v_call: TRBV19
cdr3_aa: CASGAGGPMRDEQFF
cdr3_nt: TGTGCCAGTGGAGCGGGGGGCCCCATGAGGGATGAGCAGTTCTTC

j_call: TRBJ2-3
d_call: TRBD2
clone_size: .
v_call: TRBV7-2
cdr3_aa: CCSGRLPGTQYF
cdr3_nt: TGTTGTAGCGGGCGTCTTCCGGGTACGCAGTATTTT

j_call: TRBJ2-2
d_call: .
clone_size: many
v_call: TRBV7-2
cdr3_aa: CASSPDPPLIDGELFF
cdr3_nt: TGTGCCAGCAGCCCGGACCCCCCGTTGATCGACGGGGAGCTGTTTTTT

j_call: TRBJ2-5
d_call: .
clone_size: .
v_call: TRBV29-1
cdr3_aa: CSVGRDIQETQYF
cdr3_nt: TGCAGCGTCGGACGGGACATACAAGAGACCCAGTACTTC

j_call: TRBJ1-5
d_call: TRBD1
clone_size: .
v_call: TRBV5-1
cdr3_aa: CASSPGQGFGQPQHF
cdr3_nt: TGCGCCAGCAGCCCAGGACAGGGATTTGGTCAGCCCCAGCATTTT

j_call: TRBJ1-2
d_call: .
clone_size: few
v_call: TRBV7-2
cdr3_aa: CASSPDISGGYTF
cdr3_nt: TGTGCCAGCAGCCCTGACATCTCGGGTGGCTACACCTTC

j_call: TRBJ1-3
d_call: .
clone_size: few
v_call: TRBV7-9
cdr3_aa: CASSLEAGSLYGNTIYF
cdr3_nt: TGTGCCAGCAGCTTAGAAGCAGGGAGTCTCTATGGAAACACCATATATTTT

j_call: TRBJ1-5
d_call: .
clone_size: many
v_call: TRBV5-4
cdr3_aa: CASSLGGAGNQPQHF
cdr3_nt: TGTGCCAGCAGCTTGGGGGGGGCTGGGAATCAGCCCCAGCATTTT

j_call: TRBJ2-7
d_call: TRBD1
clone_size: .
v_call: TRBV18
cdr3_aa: CASSVGQGKSYEQYF
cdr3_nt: TGTGCCAGCTCGGTAGGACAGGGGAAGTCCTACGAGCAGTACTTC

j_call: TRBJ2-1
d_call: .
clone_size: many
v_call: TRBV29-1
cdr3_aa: CSVEGQPGEQFF
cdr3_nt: TGCAGCGTTGAAGGTCAGCCTGGTGAGCAGTTCTTC

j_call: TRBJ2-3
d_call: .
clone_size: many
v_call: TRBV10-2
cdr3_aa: CASSVDYTPTTDTQYF
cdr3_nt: TGCGCCAGCAGTGTAGACTACACCCCAACCACAGATACGCAGTATTTT

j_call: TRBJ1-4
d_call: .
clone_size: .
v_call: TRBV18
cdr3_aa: CASSPRKGAGATNEKLFF
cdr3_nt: TGTGCCAGCTCACCAAGGAAAGGGGCCGGGGCAACTAATGAAAAACTGTTTTTT

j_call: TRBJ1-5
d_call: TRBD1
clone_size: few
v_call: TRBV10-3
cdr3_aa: CATRTGYSNQPQHF
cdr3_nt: TGTGCCACCAGGACAGGGTATAGCAATCAGCCCCAGCATTTT

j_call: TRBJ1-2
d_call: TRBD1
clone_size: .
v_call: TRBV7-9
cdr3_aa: CASSGTGGFGYTF
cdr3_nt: TGTGCCAGCAGTGGGACAGGCGGGTTTGGCTACACCTTC

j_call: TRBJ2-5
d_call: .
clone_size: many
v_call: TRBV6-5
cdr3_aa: CASSFQAGMGETQYF
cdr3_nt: TGTGCCAGCAGCTTTCAGGCGGGAATGGGAGAGACCCAGTACTTC

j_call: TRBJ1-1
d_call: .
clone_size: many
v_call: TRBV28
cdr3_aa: CASSLGREDEAFF
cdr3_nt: TGTGCCAGCAGTTTAGGTCGGGAAGACGAAGCTTTCTTT

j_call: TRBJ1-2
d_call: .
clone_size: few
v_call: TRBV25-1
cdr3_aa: CASSESLRYTF
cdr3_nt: TGTGCCAGCAGTGAAAGCCTTCGCTACACCTTC

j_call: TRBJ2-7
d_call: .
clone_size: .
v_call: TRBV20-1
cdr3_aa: CSARAPQTAQSYEQYF
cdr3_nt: TGCAGTGCTAGAGCGCCACAGACAGCTCAATCCTACGAGCAGTACTTC

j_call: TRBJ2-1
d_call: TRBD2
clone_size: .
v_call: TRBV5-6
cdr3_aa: CASSPTSGRGLGQFF
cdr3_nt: TGTGCCAGCAGCCCGACTAGCGGGAGAGGGTTAGGGCAGTTCTTC

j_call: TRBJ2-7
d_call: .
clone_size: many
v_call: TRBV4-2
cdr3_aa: CASSQDHAWPTTYEQYF
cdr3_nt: TGTGCCAGCAGCCAAGATCATGCCTGGCCTACAACCTACGAGCAGTACTTC

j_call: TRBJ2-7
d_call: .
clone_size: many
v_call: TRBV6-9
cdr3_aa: CASSYGTAPYEQYF
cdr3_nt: TGTGCCAGCAGTTACGGGACTGCTCCCTACGAGCAGTACTTC

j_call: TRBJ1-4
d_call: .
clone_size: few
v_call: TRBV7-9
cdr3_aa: CATGGGPLTNEKLFF
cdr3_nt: TGTGCCACCGGGGGGGGCCCTTTAACTAATGAAAAACTGTTTTTT

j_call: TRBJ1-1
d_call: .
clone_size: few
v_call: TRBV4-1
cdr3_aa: CASSLEGGTNTEAFF
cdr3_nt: TGCGCCAGCAGCCTCGAAGGGGGGACCAACACTGAAGCTTTCTTT

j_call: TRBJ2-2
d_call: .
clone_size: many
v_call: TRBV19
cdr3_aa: CASSIEPQGGELFF
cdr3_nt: TGTGCCAGTAGTATAGAACCGCAAGGCGGGGAGCTGTTTTTT

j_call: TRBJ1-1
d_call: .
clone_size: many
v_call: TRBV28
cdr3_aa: CASSSPPGTNAEAFF
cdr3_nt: TGTGCCAGCAGTTCCCCCCCCGGGACGAACGCTGAAGCTTTCTTT

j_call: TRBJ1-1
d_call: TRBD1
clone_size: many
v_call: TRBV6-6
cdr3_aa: CASIPTGRNTEAFF
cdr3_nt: TGTGCCAGCATACCGACAGGGAGGAACACTGAAGCTTTCTTT

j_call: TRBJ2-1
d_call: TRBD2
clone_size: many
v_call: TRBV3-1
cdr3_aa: CASSQEVSGTYNEQFF
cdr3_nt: TGTGCCAGCAGCCAAGAAGTTAGCGGGACATACAATGAGCAGTTCTTC

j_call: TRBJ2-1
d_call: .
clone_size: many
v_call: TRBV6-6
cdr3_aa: CASSYSPTVWDNEQFF
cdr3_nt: TGTGCCAGCAGTTACTCGCCGACGGTCTGGGACAATGAGCAGTTCTTC